The sequence of this T cell receptor (beta chain) was determined in a study of blood T cell repertoires in COVID-19. This study enrolled people aged about 18 to 90 from approximately 24 US geographic areas. Clinical histories supplied by participants themselves formed the basis of cohort assignment. Per the original data handling: Amplified reference gene primers provided the basis for estimating nucleated cell counts. Method: immunoSEQ multiplex PCR; TCRdb's copy keeps in-frame clones and lacks some. V, J and clone size derive from that table, while D and trimming were established from the DNA sequence. The sample lists under 300,000 clones, around 85% occurring once. This clone was found once. The CDR3 has 15 amino acids. Germline V gene sequence: CDR1 MNHEY, CDR2 SVGEGT. Trimming removed 5 bases from V and 2 bases from J; junction bases left unmatched: 9.

The TCR was taken from a middle-aged woman with acute COVID-19. The sequencing input was PBMCs or T cells enriched from blood (not recorded which). The V and J genes are TRBV6-2 or TRBV6-3 and TRBJ2-7; 7 nucleotides align to TRBD1. CDR3 DNA sequence: TGTGCCAGCAGTAAACCGGGACAGTCTACCTACGAGCAGTACTTC. Encoded protein: CASSKPGQSTYEQYF.